What follows is one T cell receptor beta chain and its context. The antigen remains undetermined. CDR1 is SQVTM, CDR2 ANQGSEA, per germline. CDR3 length: 13 amino acids. V gave up 7 bases and J gave up 4 bases; unmatched junction bases: 5. This sample stems from a study of Graves' ophthalmopathy and Graves' hyperthyroidism. Study in general: Absence of ophthalmopathy within 18 months of follow-up defined stable hyperthyroidism. Findings and caveats of the study: Sensitivity of about 90% and specificity of less than 82% were achieved when a 13-signature model separated ophthalmopathy from stable hyperthyroidism. Ophthalmopathy progression predictions by the model showed around 72% specificity and about 70% sensitivity.

Newly diagnosed, the hyperthyroidism patients had under 2 months' duration and were aged 18 to 65. Investigators amplified TCR beta CDR3 regions from RNA transcripts. Second-round multiplex PCR came after a first-round RT-PCR that employed HTBI primers. Each CDR3 protein gets one entry after TCRdb re-called the multiplex PCR reads with MiXCR. The sample records around 1,000,000 distinct CDR3 sequences, about 36% being singletons. This TCR derives from an adult man with Graves' hyperthyroidism. J is TRBJ2-7 and V is TRBV29-1; the match to TRBD2 covers 12 bases. The specimen sequenced was peripheral blood or thyroid tissue (not recorded which). The CDR3: CSAVTSGRYEQYF. CDR3 coding DNA: TGCAGCGCTGTGACTAGCGGGAGATACGAGCAGTACTTC.